The present T cell receptor beta chain was sequenced within a study of control samples from healthy donors and cancer patients. Germline CDR1 SGHVS, CDR2 FNYEAQ. The CDR3 runs 14 residues. V lost 5 bases, J lost 4 bases, and 15 bases lay in between. Repertoires were generated with immunoSEQ multiplex PCR, while TCRdb's copy carries only in-frame clones and drops some. The table includes 130,000 to 150,000 clones, about nine tenths detected once. The chain uses TRBV7-6 and TRBJ2-7; perhaps TRBD2 as D (5 bases). This receptor was obtained from a man in his thirties or forties in good health. The sequenced sample consisted of blood. CDR3: CASSRTGNTYEQYF. In nucleotides, the CDR3 is TGTGCCAGCAGCCGGACCGGGAACACTTACGAGCAGTACTTC.